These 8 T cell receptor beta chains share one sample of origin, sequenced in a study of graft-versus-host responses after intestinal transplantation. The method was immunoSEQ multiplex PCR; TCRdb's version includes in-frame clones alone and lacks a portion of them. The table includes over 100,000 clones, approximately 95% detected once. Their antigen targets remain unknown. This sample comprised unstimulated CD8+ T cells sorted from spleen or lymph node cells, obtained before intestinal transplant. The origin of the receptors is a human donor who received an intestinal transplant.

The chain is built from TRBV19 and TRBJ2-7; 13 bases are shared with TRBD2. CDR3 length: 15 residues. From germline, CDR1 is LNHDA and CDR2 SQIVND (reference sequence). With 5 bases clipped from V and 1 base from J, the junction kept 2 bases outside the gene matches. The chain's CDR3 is CASSEGLAGSYEQYF. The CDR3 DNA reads TGTGCCAGTAGTGAGGGACTAGCGGGATCCTACGAGCAGTACTTC.

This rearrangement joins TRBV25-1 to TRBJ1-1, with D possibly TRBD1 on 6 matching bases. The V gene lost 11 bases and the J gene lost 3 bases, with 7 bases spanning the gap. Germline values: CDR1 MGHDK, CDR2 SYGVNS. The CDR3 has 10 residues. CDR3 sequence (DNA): TGTGCCTCAGGGGACACTGAAGCTTTCTTT. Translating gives CASGDTEAFF.

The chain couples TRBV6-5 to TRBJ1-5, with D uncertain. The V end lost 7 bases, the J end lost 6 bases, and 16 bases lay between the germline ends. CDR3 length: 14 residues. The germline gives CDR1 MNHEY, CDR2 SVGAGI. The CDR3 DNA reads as TGTGCCAGCACCAAGGGAAGTCCAAGTCAGCCCCAGCATTTT. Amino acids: CASTKGSPSQPQHF.

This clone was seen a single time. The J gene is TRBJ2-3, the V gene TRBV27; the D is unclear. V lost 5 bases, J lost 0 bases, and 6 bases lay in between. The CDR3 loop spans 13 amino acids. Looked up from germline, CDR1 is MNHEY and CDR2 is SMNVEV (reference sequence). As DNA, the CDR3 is TGTGCCAGCAGTCCCGGAAGCACAGATACGCAGTATTTT. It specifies CASSPGSTDTQYF.

CDR3 in DNA: TGCGCCAGCAGCCAAGATTTGGACGAGCAGTACTTC. Translation gives CASSQDLDEQYF. The chain links TRBV4-1 to TRBJ2-7; the D is unclear. The CDR3 length is 12 residues. The ends were cut back, 0 bases at V and 5 bases at J, with 5 bases in the middle. In germline, CDR1 is MGHRA, CDR2 YSYEKL.

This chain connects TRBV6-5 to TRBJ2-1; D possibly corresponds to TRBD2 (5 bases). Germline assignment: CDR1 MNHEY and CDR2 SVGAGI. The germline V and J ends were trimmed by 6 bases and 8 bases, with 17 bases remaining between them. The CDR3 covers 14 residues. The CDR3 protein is CASSTTTHFHEQFF. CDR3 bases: TGTGCCAGCAGCACGACTACGCACTTCCATGAGCAGTTCTTC.

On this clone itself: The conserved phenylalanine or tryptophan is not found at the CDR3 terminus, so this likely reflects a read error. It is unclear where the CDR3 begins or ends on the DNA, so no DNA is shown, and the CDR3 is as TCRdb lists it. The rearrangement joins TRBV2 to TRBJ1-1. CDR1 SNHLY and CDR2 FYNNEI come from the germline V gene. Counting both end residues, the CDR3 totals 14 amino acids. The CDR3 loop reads CASSERGVTRTLFR.

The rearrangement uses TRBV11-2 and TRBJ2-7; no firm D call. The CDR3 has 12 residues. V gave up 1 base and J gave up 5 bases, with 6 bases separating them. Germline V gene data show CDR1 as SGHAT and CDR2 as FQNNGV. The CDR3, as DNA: TGTGCCAGCAGCTTAGGGAGCGACGAGCAGTACTTC. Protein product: CASSLGSDEQYF.